This entry lists 15 T cell receptor beta chains sequenced from one sample in a study of OX40 agonist ivuxolimab in advanced cancers. TCRdb's copy holds only in-frame clones and misses some; the assay was immunoSEQ multiplex PCR. The table records some 43,000 clones, 70% to 90% of them present only once. Sequencing was performed on CD4+ or CD8+ T cells sorted from blood, taken in a trial of the OX40 agonist ivuxolimab. Receptors originate from an adult with an advanced solid tumor such as melanoma, head and neck, liver or kidney cancer.

CDR3 in DNA: TGTGCCAGCAGCTTGGGGTCCTCTGGAAACACCATATATTTT. Protein sequence: CASSLGSSGNTIYF. V usage is TRBV5-8 and J usage is TRBJ1-3; D gene uncertain. The V and J ends lost 0 bases and 0 bases respectively, with 4 bases between them. Germline values: CDR1 SGHTS, CDR2 YDEGEE. The CDR3 is made up of 14 amino acids.

The chain has TRBV27 and TRBJ2-2, with no clear D. CDR1 is MNHEY and CDR2 is SMNVEV in the germline V gene (reference sequence). This CDR3 region has 18 residues. Trimming stripped 0 bases from V and 1 base from J, with 15 bases between. CDR3 DNA: TGTGCCAGCAGTTTATCTGGACGAGTAGTCTTGAACACCGGGGAGCTGTTTTTT. As protein: CASSLSGRVVLNTGELFF.

The chain uses TRBV9 and TRBJ2-2; no clear D gene. The CDR3 consists of 13 residues. V was cut by 4 bases and J by 9 bases, with 13 bases left in between. Germline CDR1 SGDLS, CDR2 YYNGEE. CDR3 protein: CASSPPNGRELFF. CDR3 DNA sequence: TGTGCCAGCAGCCCTCCCAACGGCCGGGAGCTGTTTTTT.

The genes are TRBV13 and TRBJ2-1; 10 bases agree with TRBD2. V shed 4 bases, J shed 5 bases, and the junction held 8 bases outside the gene matches. Germline V CDR1 and CDR2: PRHDT, FYEKMQ (reference sequence). This CDR3 contains 16 residues. The CDR3 reads CASSSEREGTHNEQFF. Here the CDR3 DNA reads TGTGCCAGCAGCTCCGAGCGGGAGGGCACCCACAATGAGCAGTTCTTC.

The J gene is TRBJ2-3, the V gene TRBV28; TRBD2 aligns across 9 bases. The CDR3 is 16 residues long. CDR1 is MDHEN, CDR2 SYDVKM, per germline. V shed 1 base and J 2 bases; nucleotides not matched to a gene: 4. CDR3 in amino acids: CASSLLLAGTTDTQYF. CDR3 bases: TGTGCCAGCAGTTTATTACTAGCGGGTACCACAGATACGCAGTATTTT.

The chain carries TRBV19 and TRBJ1-6; D is perhaps TRBD1 (5 bases). The CDR3 is 18 residues long. Germline V gene lookup returns CDR1 LNHDA and CDR2 SQIVND (reference sequence). V lost 4 bases and J lost 0, with 16 bases in between. The CDR3, as DNA: TGTGCCAGTAGTAAACGGGACCTCAAGAGCTCCTATAATTCACCCCTCCACTTT. Translation: CASSKRDLKSSYNSPLHF.

The gene calls are TRBV5-5 and TRBJ1-2; TRBD1 is a possible D gene (5 bases). CDR3 size: 14 residues. Germline V lookup: CDR1 SGHKS, CDR2 YYEKEE (reference sequence). Between the trimmed V and J ends, which lost 0 bases and 0 bases, there was a span of 6 bases. The CDR3 bases are TGTGCCAGCAGCTTGGGGGGCTCTAACTATGGCTACACCTTC. Its translation is CASSLGGSNYGYTF.

This sequence joins TRBV28 and TRBJ2-1; D gene uncertain. With 6 bases removed from V and 5 bases from J, the gap between germline ends came to 2 bases. The CDR3 contains 10 residues. Germline V gene lookup returns CDR1 MDHEN and CDR2 SYDVKM. Here the CDR3 DNA reads TGTGCCAGCAGAGACAATGAGCAGTTCTTC. It specifies CASRDNEQFF.

The rearrangement joins TRBV15 to TRBJ2-7; D unresolved. V was pared by 0 bases and J by 3 bases, with 9 bases between. The germline gives CDR1 LNHNV, CDR2 YYDKDF (reference sequence). The length of the CDR3 is 14 residues. CDR3 in DNA: TGTGCCACCAGCAGAGATTACGGGTTCTACGAGCAGTACGTC. Encoded protein: CATSRDYGFYEQYV.

The chain carries TRBV11-2 and TRBJ1-1, with 9 positions matching TRBD1. CDR1 is SGHAT and CDR2 is FQNNGV in the germline V gene. CDR3 length: 17 residues. The V and J ends lost 3 bases and 1 base, in that order; junction bases with no gene match: 9. CDR3 amino acids: CASSFPGQGSGNTEAFF. DNA for the CDR3: TGTGCCAGCAGCTTCCCCGGACAGGGGTCGGGGAACACTGAAGCTTTCTTT.

V usage is TRBV6-1 and J usage is TRBJ2-3; D not resolved. Deletions cut 7 bases from V and 4 bases from J, with 3 bases between. This CDR3 is built from 10 residues. Germline CDR1 reads MNHNS; CDR2 reads SASEGT. CDR3 in DNA: TGTGCCAGCATAGCAGATACGCAGTATTTT. Protein product: CASIADTQYF.

Regarding this clone: One end of the junction fails to match germline, which may point to a read error. The CDR3 is CASTLTRPTYNEQFF. The CDR3 bases are TGTGCCAGCACTTTAACAAGGCCCACCTACAATGAGCAGTTCTTC. This sequence joins TRBV27 and TRBJ2-1; no reliable D call. This CDR3 region has 15 residues. CDR1 MNHEY and CDR2 SMNVEV come from the germline V gene (reference sequence).

The rearrangement uses TRBV9 and TRBJ1-1; no clear D gene. CDR3 length: 13 amino acids. Looked up from germline, CDR1 is SGDLS and CDR2 is YYNGEE. The V gene lost 4 bases and the J gene lost 3 bases, with 10 bases spanning the gap. CDR3 residues: CASSQWGDTEAFF. The CDR3 coding sequence is TGTGCCAGCAGCCAATGGGGTGACACTGAAGCTTTCTTT.

The chain is built from TRBV5-1 and TRBJ2-1; TRBD2 agrees at 7 bases. V gave up 3 bases and J gave up 7 bases; unmatched junction bases: 10. Germline V gene lookup returns CDR1 SGHRS and CDR2 YFSETQ. This CDR3 spans 15 amino acids. Here the CDR3 DNA reads TGCGCCAGCAGCTCCGAACTCTTTAGCGGGAATGAGCAGTTCTTC. Its protein is CASSSELFSGNEQFF.

This clone showed up just once. The rearrangement joins TRBV25-1 to TRBJ2-1, with a weak D call TRBD1 (6 bases). There are 11 residues in the CDR3. The germline gives CDR1 MGHDK, CDR2 SYGVNS. Trimming cost V 11 bases and J 5 bases, with 10 bases left between them. The CDR3 loop is CASRGNNEQFF. Here the CDR3 DNA reads TGTGCCTCAAGGGGGAACAATGAGCAGTTCTTC.